What follows are 2 T cell receptor beta chains derived from one specimen sequenced in a study of shared T cell receptors in the human thymus. Clones were sequenced by immunoSEQ multiplex PCR, and TCRdb holds only the in-frame ones, with some missing. The table shows 650,000 to 950,000 clones, with 70% to 90% occurring only once. This sample also belongs to another study, concerning human thymus T cells.

The specimen was thymocytes. All receptors come from a girl less than two years old with a congenital heart defect.

The J gene is TRBJ1-2, the V gene TRBV5-6, with 8 bases aligning to TRBD1. CDR1 and CDR2 (germline): SGHDT, YYEEEE. V lost 5 bases and J lost 7; bases outside the gene matches: 13. The CDR3 is 15 residues long. Here the CDR3 reads CASRLLWDRTSGYTF. CDR3 sequence (DNA): TGTGCCAGCAGACTACTCTGGGACAGGACTAGTGGCTACACCTTC.

The V gene is TRBV7-6, the J gene TRBJ2-3; a weak D match, TRBD2 (5 bases). Germline-derived CDR1 and CDR2 are SGHVS and FNYEAQ. The V gene lost 6 bases and the J gene lost 0 bases, with 13 bases spanning the gap. The length of the CDR3 is 15 residues. The CDR3 nucleotides are TGTGCCAGCAGTCCGCGGGCGTGCAGCACAGATACGCAGTATTTT. This codes for CASSPRACSTDTQYF.